This TCR beta chain was sequenced in a study of blood T cell repertoires in COVID-19. This clone was seen a single time. V dropped 2 bases and J dropped 5 bases, with 18 bases sitting between them. This CDR3 is 16 amino acids long. Germline values: CDR1 SGHVS, CDR2 FQNEAQ. Original data processing: Estimation of nucleated cell counts relied on the amplification of reference gene primers. Method: immunoSEQ multiplex PCR; TCRdb's copy keeps in-frame clones and lacks some. V and J calls and clone size are given by that table; D and trimming were obtained from the DNA. The table lists some 240,000 clones, more than 65% of them singletons.

This sequence joins TRBV7-8 and TRBJ2-5, with D perhaps TRBD1 (6 bases). This sequence originates from a woman aged 40-49 years who had recovered from COVID-19. Specimen: peripheral blood. The CDR3 region is CASSLRTAARLETQYF. The CDR3 nucleotides are TGTGCCAGCAGCTTAAGGACAGCCGCCCGACTTGAGACCCAGTACTTC.